This T cell receptor (beta chain) was sequenced for a study of T-cell reconstitution after alpha-beta-depleted transplantation in children. Unique molecular identifiers were incorporated during preparation of the TCRbeta library. Using its own MiXCR run on the PCR reads, TCRdb lists one record per CDR3 protein. Among roughly 100,000 distinct CDR3 sequences listed, about 6.8% were seen once. The CDR3 has 15 amino acids. The V gene lost 0 bases and the J gene lost 2 bases, with 10 bases spanning the gap. The germline gives CDR1 MNHEY, CDR2 SMNVEV (reference sequence). This receptor was identified in a boy aged 2 to 10 with acute lymphoblastic leukemia, due to receive a stem cell transplant. This material consisted of PBMCs, taken before TCRalphabeta/CD19-depleted stem cell transplant. The chain employs TRBV27 and TRBJ2-5; D perhaps matches TRBD1 (5 bases). The CDR3 coding sequence is TGTGCCAGCAGTTTATCGCGGCAGGGACAAGAGACCCAGTACTTC. It encodes CASSLSRQGQETQYF.